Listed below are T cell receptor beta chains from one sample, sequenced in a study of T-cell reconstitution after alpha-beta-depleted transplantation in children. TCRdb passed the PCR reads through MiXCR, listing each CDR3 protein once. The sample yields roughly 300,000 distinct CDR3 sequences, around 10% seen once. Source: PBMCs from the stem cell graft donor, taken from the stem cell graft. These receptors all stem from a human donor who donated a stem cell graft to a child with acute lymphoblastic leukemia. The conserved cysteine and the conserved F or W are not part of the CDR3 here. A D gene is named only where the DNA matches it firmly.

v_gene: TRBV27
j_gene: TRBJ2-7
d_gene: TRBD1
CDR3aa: ASSHRGEQY

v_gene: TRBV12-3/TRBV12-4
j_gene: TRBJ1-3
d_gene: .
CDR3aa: ATSLGARDTIY

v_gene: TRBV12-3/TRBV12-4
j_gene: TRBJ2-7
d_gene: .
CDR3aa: ASSRTGPEQY

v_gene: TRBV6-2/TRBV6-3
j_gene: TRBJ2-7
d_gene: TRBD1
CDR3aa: ASSNRTGSSYEQY

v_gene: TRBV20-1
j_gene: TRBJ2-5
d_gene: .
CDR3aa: SARDAGSKETQY

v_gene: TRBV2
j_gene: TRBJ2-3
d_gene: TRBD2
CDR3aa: ASSAVLAGEGTDTQY

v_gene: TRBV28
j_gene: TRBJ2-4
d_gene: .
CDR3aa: ASSSGLAKNIQY

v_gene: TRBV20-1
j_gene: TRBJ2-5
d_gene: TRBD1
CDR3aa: SAATGTAAWETQY

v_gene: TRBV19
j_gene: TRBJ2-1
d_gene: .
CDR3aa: ASRGGNVWEQF

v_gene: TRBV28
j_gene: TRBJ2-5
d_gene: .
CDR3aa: ASSLFQPYQETQY

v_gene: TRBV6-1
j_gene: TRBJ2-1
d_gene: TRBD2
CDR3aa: ASNKGTSGNYNEQF

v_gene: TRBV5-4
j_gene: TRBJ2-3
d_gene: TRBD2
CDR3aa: ASRRPGLGGTDTQY

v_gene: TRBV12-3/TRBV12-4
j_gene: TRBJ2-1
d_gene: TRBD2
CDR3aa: ASSFLAGEGEKQF

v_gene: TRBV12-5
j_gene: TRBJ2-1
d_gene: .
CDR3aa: ASGLSIDPSSYNEQF

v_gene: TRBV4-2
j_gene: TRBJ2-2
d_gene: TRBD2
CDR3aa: ASSQNEGGPGELF

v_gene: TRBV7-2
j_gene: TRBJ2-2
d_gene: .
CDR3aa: ASSSYGGELF

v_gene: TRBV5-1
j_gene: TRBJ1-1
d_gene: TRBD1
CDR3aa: ASSPYRQGNQNTEAF

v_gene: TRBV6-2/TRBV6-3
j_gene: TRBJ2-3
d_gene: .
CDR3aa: ASSYPVGRYTDTQY

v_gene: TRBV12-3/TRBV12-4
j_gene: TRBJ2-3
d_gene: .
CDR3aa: ASSLSGPGTDTQY

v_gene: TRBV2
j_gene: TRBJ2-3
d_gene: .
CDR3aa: ASSEAEDSYTDTQY

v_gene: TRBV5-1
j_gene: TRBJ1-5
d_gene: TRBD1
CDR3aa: ASSLDTGEGQPQH

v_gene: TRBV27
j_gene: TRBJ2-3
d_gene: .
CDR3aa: ASSLSWAGTDTQY